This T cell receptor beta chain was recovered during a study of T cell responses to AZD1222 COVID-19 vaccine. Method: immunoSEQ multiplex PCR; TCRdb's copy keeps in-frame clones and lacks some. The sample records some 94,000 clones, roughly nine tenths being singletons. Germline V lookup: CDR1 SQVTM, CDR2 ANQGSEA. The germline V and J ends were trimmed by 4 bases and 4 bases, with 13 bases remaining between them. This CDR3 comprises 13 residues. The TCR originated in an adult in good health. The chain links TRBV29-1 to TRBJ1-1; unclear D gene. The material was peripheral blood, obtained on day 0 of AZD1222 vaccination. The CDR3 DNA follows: TGCAGCGTTGGCGGGCAGACGAGCACTGAAGCTTTCTTT. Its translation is CSVGGQTSTEAFF. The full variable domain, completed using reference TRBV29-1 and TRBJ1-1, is SAVISQKPSRDICQRGTSLTIQCQVDSQVTMMFWYRQQPGQSLTLIATANQGSEATYESGFVIDKFPISRPNLTFSTLTVSNMSPEDSSIYLCSVGGQTSTEAFFGQGTRLTVV.